A single sample gave rise to the 5 T cell receptor beta chains below, sequenced in a study of blood T cell repertoires in COVID-19. Method: immunoSEQ multiplex PCR; TCRdb's copy keeps in-frame clones and lacks some. The sample includes about 230,000 clones, around 84% of them seen just once. Material for sequencing was peripheral blood. The receptor set was obtained from a woman aged 40 to 55 who had recovered from COVID-19.

The rearrangement uses TRBV2 and TRBJ2-3; 8 positions agree with TRBD1. The CDR3 has 15 amino acids. Per the germline V gene, CDR1 is SNHLY and CDR2 is FYNNEI. V was pared by 7 bases and J by 4 bases, with 10 bases of the junction left unmatched. This chain's CDR3 is CASTDPGQVADTQYF. The CDR3 DNA reads as TGTGCCAGCACGGACCCGGGACAGGTCGCAGATACGCAGTATTTT.

The chain combines TRBV15 with TRBJ1-2, with D perhaps TRBD1 (6 bases). The V gene lost 0 bases and the J gene lost 4 bases, with 12 bases spanning the gap. The CDR3 has 15 amino acids. CDR1 is LNHNV and CDR2 is YYDKDF in the germline V gene (reference sequence). The CDR3 protein is CATSRERQAGYGYTF. As DNA, the CDR3 is TGTGCCACCAGCAGAGAAAGACAGGCGGGCTATGGCTACACCTTC. Based on the CDR3 plus reference TRBV15 and TRBJ1-2, the full variable domain is DAMVIQNPRYQVTQFGKPVTLSCSQTLNHNVMYWYQQKSSQAPKLLFHYYDKDFNNEADTPDNFQSRRPNTSFCFLDIRSPGLGDTAMYLCATSRERQAGYGYTFGSGTRLTVV.

This clone appeared once. The chain recombines TRBV6-2 or TRBV6-3 with TRBJ2-5, with TRBD2 as a possible D gene (6 bases). This CDR3 is 15 amino acids long. With 2 bases removed from V and 2 bases from J, the gap between germline ends came to 12 bases. Looked up from germline, CDR1 is MNHEY and CDR2 is SVGEGT. The CDR3 loop reads CASSYGRGRQETQYF. DNA of the CDR3: TGTGCCAGCAGTTACGGGCGGGGACGACAAGAGACCCAGTACTTC.

The rearrangement joins TRBV5-6 to TRBJ2-6; tentative D call: TRBD1 (6 bases). With 2 bases removed from V and 2 bases from J, the gap between germline ends came to 8 bases. This CDR3 has 15 amino acids. Germline-derived CDR1 and CDR2 are SGHDT and YYEEEE. CDR3 nucleotides: TGTGCCAGCAGCTTCAGGACAGCTGGGGCCAACGTCCTGACTTTC. As protein: CASSFRTAGANVLTF.

The V and J genes are TRBV15 and TRBJ2-4, with TRBD1 identical over 8 bases. Germline loops: CDR1 LNHNV, CDR2 YYDKDF (reference sequence). Trimming removed 3 bases from V and 7 bases from J; junction bases left unmatched: 14. The CDR3 has 17 amino acids. Here the CDR3 DNA reads TGTGCCACCAGCAGTAATCAGAGGACAGGGACGAGGAACATTCAGTACTTC. Amino acids: CATSSNQRTGTRNIQYF.